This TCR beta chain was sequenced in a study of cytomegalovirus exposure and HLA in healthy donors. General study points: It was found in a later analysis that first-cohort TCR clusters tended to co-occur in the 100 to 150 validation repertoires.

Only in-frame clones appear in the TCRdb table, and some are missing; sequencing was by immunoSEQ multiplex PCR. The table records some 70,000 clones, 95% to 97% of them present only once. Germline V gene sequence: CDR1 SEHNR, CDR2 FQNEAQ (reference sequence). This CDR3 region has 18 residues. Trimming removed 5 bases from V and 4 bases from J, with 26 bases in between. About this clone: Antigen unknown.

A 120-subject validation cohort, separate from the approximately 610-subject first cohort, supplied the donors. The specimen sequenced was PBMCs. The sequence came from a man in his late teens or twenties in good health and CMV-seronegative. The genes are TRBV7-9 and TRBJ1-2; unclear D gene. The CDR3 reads CASSHGLSTDGGAYGYTF. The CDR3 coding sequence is TGTGCCAGCAGCCATGGACTGTCGACTGATGGCGGTGCCTATGGCTACACCTTC.